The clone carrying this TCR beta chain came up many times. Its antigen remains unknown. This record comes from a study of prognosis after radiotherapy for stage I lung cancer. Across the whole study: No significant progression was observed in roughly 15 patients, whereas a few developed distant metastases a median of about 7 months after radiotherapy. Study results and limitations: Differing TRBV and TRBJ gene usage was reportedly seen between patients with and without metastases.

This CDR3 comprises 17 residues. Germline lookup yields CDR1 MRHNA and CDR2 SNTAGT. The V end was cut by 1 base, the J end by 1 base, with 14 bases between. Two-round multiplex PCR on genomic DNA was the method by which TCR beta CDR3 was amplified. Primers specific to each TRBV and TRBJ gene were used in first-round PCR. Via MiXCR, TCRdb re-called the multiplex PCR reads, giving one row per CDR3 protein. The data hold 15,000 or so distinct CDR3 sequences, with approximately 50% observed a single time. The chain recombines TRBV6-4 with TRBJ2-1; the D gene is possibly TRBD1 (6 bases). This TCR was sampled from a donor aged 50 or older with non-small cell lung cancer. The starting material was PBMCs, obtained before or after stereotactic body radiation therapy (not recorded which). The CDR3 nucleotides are TGTGCCAGCAGTGACTTTCTGAGACAGGAATCCTACAATGAGCAGTTCTTC. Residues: CASSDFLRQESYNEQFF.